The 5 T cell receptor beta chains reported below all come from one sample, sequenced in a study of cytomegalovirus exposure and HLA in healthy donors. A multiplex PCR was run with 60 Vbeta primers and 13 Jbeta primers. Data came from immunoSEQ multiplex PCR; TCRdb stores just in-frame clones and leaves some out. The sample carries around 160,000 clones, roughly 80% recorded once. Sample: PBMCs. The receptors originated from a male donor in good health and CMV-seronegative.

The rearrangement links TRBV6-5 to TRBJ1-1; TRBD1 matches at 7 bases. Germline-derived CDR1 and CDR2 are MNHEY and SVGAGI. Trimming took 5 bases from V and 2 from J; bases not matched to a gene: 8. CDR3 length equals 15 residues. In nucleotides, the CDR3 is TGTGCCAGCAGTCATCCGTCAGGGGGAAACACTGAAGCTTTCTTT. Translation gives CASSHPSGGNTEAFF.

This CDR3 is CASSPGQVETEAFF. As DNA, the CDR3 is TGTGCCAGCAGCCCAGGACAGGTGGAAACTGAAGCTTTCTTT. The chain links TRBV4-2 to TRBJ1-1, with 7 bases aligning to TRBD1. With V trimmed by 4 bases and J by 5 bases, 7 bases remained unmatched. CDR1 is LGHNA, CDR2 YNFKEQ, per germline. The CDR3 has 14 residues.

The J gene is TRBJ1-3, the V gene TRBV6-5; D remains ambiguous. Looked up from germline, CDR1 is MNHEY and CDR2 is SVGAGI. Trimming left V 0 bases short and J 0 bases short, with 9 bases between. The CDR3 has 16 residues. CDR3 sequence: CASSYSGGNSGNTIYF. The CDR3 coding sequence is TGTGCCAGCAGTTACTCCGGAGGGAACTCTGGAAACACCATATATTTT.

The V gene is TRBV6-5, the J gene TRBJ1-3; no clear D. Trimming left V 6 bases short and J 1 base short, with 10 bases between. Germline V CDR1 and CDR2: MNHEY, SVGAGI. The CDR3 contains 14 residues. In DNA, the CDR3 is TGTGCCAGCAGCTCAGCGGAGTCTGGAAACACCATATATTTT. Residues: CASSSAESGNTIYF.

V usage is TRBV28 and J usage is TRBJ2-1; 8 positions match TRBD1. Germline V CDR1 and CDR2: MDHEN, SYDVKM. V lost 2 bases to trimming and J lost 3 bases; unmatched junction nucleotides: 27. The CDR3 loop spans 23 amino acids. CDR3: CASSLLDRVLTTKPGQDYNEQFF. CDR3 nucleotide sequence: TGTGCCAGCAGTTTACTCGATCGAGTCCTGACTACGAAACCGGGACAGGACTACAATGAGCAGTTCTTC.